One and the same sample provided the 16 T cell receptor beta chains below, sequenced in a study of immune evolution from preneoplasia to lung adenocarcinoma. Repertoires were generated with immunoSEQ multiplex PCR, while TCRdb's copy carries only in-frame clones and drops some. The sample yields about 21,000 clones, less than 80% seen once. The sample taken for sequencing was FFPE invasive lung adenocarcinoma tissue. The receptors here all came from a person aged 55 to 75 with lung adenocarcinoma.

In its sample, this clone was seen once. This chain uses TRBV5-5 with TRBJ2-3, with D perhaps assigned TRBD1 or TRBD2 (5 bases each). This CDR3 has 14 residues. V was shortened by 0 bases and J by 2 bases, with 7 bases between the two germline ends. Germline CDR1 and CDR2: SGHKS and YYEKEE (reference sequence). The chain's CDR3 is CASSLVGVTDTQYF. CDR3 nucleotides: TGTGCCAGCAGCTTGGTGGGGGTCACAGATACGCAGTATTTT. Filled out from reference TRBV5-5 and TRBJ2-3, the complete variable domain reads DAGVTQSPTHLIKTRGQQVTLRCSPISGHKSVSWYQQVLGQGPQFIFQYYEKEERGRGNFPDRFSARQFPNYSSELNVNALLLGDSALYLCASSLVGVTDTQYFGPGTRLTVL.

The J gene is TRBJ2-1, the V gene TRBV10-3, with 13 bases lining up with TRBD2. The V segment lost 6 bases and the J segment 6 bases; nucleotides outside the gene matches: 5. The germline V gene has CDR1 ENHRY and CDR2 SYGVKD. CDR3 size: 15 residues. The CDR3 reads CAISETSGRLNEQFF. CDR3 in DNA: TGTGCCATCAGCGAGACTAGCGGGAGGCTCAATGAGCAGTTCTTC.

The rearrangement joins TRBV7-2 to TRBJ2-3; D may correspond to TRBD1 or TRBD2 (5 bases each). V dropped 5 bases and J dropped 0 bases, with 9 bases sitting between them. Germline CDR1 and CDR2: SGHTA and FQGNSA. CDR3 length: 14 residues. CDR3 in DNA: TGTGCCAGCAGCCCGGGACCCAGCACAGATACGCAGTATTTT. This gives the protein CASSPGPSTDTQYF.

The chain couples TRBV11-2 to TRBJ2-5, with 8 bases matching TRBD2. Looked up from germline, CDR1 is SGHAT and CDR2 is FQNNGV. Trimming cost V 2 bases and J 9 bases; bases outside gene matches: 11. This CDR3 contains 15 residues. This CDR3 reads CASSLRIQAGAAQYF. CDR3 in DNA: TGTGCCAGCAGCTTACGAATACAAGCGGGAGCGGCCCAGTACTTC.

V is TRBV2 and J is TRBJ2-3, with 9 bases fitting TRBD2. The CDR3 is 13 residues long. V dropped 5 bases and J dropped 4; count of bases not matched to a gene: 1. Germline V lookup: CDR1 SNHLY, CDR2 FYNNEI. This CDR3 reads CASSIAGADTQYF. CDR3 coding DNA: TGTGCCAGCAGTATAGCGGGAGCAGATACGCAGTATTTT.

This sequence joins TRBV30 and TRBJ2-3; TRBD1 agrees at 7 bases. Germline CDR1 GTSNPN, CDR2 SVGIG (reference sequence). Unmatched junction bases numbered 4, after V lost 2 bases and J lost 2 bases. This CDR3 is 14 amino acids long. This CDR3 is CAWSPGTVTDTQYF. In DNA, the CDR3 is TGTGCCTGGAGTCCCGGGACAGTCACAGATACGCAGTATTTT. Drawing the rest from reference TRBV30 and TRBJ2-3, the complete variable domain is SQTIHQWPATLVQPVGSPLSLECTVEGTSNPNLYWYRQAAGRGLQLLFYSVGIGQISSEVPQNLSASRPQDRQFILSSKKLLLSDSGFYLCAWSPGTVTDTQYFGPGTRLTVL.

This chain uses TRBV7-9 with TRBJ2-5; 7 bases agree with TRBD1. The CDR3 is 13 amino acids. After removal of 5 bases from V and 3 bases from J, the junction contained 3 bases not matched to a gene. The germline CDR1 and CDR2 sequences are SEHNR and FQNEAQ (reference sequence). The CDR3 DNA reads TGTGCCAGCAGCACGACAGGGAAAGAGACCCAGTACTTC. It encodes CASSTTGKETQYF.

The chain employs TRBV7-9 and TRBJ2-7, with a possible D match to TRBD1 (5 bases). Germline V gene sequence: CDR1 SEHNR, CDR2 FQNEAQ (reference sequence). The CDR3 consists of 14 residues. With 2 bases removed from V and 2 bases from J, the gap between germline ends came to 10 bases. The CDR3 reads CASSLPGNTYEQYF. The DNA for the CDR3 is TGTGCCAGCAGCTTACCAGGGAATACCTACGAGCAGTACTTC.

This sequence joins TRBV27 and TRBJ2-1, with TRBD2 matching 14 bases. The V gene's germline CDR1 is MNHEY and CDR2 SMNVEV (reference sequence). Trimming cost V 3 bases and J 9 bases; bases outside gene matches: 28. CDR3 size: 23 residues. In nucleotides, the CDR3 is TGTGCCAGCAGTTTGAGAGGGGGTCTAAGTGGGGGACTAGCGGGAGCCGATCTAGGTGAGCAGTTCTTC. Translating it yields CASSLRGGLSGGLAGADLGEQFF.

The rearrangement links TRBV9 to TRBJ2-5, with 11 bases identical to TRBD2. Trimming took 4 bases from V and 4 from J; bases not matched to a gene: 9. Germline V CDR1 and CDR2: SGDLS, YYNGEE. The CDR3 length is 16 residues. Here the CDR3 reads CASSPGTSGPLETQYF. CDR3 bases: TGTGCCAGCAGCCCTGGGACTAGCGGCCCCCTAGAGACCCAGTACTTC.

The gene calls are TRBV9 and TRBJ1-2; 10 nucleotides agree with TRBD1. The CDR3 has 13 amino acids. Trimming cost V 3 bases and J 8 bases; bases outside gene matches: 4. The V gene's germline CDR1 is SGDLS and CDR2 YYNGEE. The CDR3 loop reads CASSGQGAQGYTF. The CDR3 DNA follows: TGTGCCAGCAGCGGACAGGGGGCGCAGGGCTACACCTTC.

V gene TRBV19 combines with J gene TRBJ2-7; D call uncertain. V was trimmed by 5 bases and J by 2 bases, leaving 10 bases between them. The V gene's germline CDR1 is LNHDA and CDR2 SQIVND (reference sequence). This CDR3 contains 13 residues. CDR3 region: CASSLFGPYEQYF. CDR3 in DNA: TGTGCCAGTAGTCTCTTTGGTCCCTACGAGCAGTACTTC.

The chain uses TRBV28 and TRBJ2-7; D gene unclear. Trimming removed 4 bases from V and 7 bases from J, with 8 bases in between. The CDR3 has 11 amino acids. Germline V gene data show CDR1 as MDHEN and CDR2 as SYDVKM. Written as DNA, the CDR3 is TGTGCCAGCAGTTCCCCACAAGAGCAGTACTTC. It encodes CASSSPQEQYF.

The chain links TRBV10-3 to TRBJ2-1; a possible D gene is TRBD2 (6 bases). Germline lookup yields CDR1 ENHRY and CDR2 SYGVKD. The CDR3 has 11 amino acids. V lost 10 bases and J 7 bases, leaving 11 bases between the germline ends. Here the CDR3 DNA reads TGTGCCACCGGGACTTTAAATGAGCAGTTCTTC. This translates into CATGTLNEQFF.

This chain joins TRBV30 and TRBJ2-1; the D is unclear. The CDR3 has 11 amino acids. The V end was cut by 8 bases, the J end by 6 bases, with 11 bases between. In germline, CDR1 is GTSNPN, CDR2 SVGIG (reference sequence). The CDR3 nucleotides read TGTGCCGGGTGGTGGGGCAATGAGCAGTTCTTC. It is translated as CAGWWGNEQFF.

V usage is TRBV5-1 and J usage is TRBJ1-4; TRBD1 aligns across 7 bases. The CDR3 is 15 residues long. Trimming at V came to 4 bases and at J to 5 bases, leaving 8 bases not matched to a gene. The germline gives CDR1 SGHRS, CDR2 YFSETQ. CDR3 nucleotides: TGCGCCAGCAGCGCGACGGGACAGACGAATGAAAAACTGTTTTTT. This encodes CASSATGQTNEKLFF. The full variable domain, completed using reference TRBV5-1 and TRBJ1-4, is KAGVTQTPRYLIKTRGQQVTLSCSPISGHRSVSWYQQTPGQGLQFLFEYFSETQRNKGNFPGRFSGRQFSNSRSEMNVSTLELGDSALYLCASSATGQTNEKLFFGSGTQLSVL.